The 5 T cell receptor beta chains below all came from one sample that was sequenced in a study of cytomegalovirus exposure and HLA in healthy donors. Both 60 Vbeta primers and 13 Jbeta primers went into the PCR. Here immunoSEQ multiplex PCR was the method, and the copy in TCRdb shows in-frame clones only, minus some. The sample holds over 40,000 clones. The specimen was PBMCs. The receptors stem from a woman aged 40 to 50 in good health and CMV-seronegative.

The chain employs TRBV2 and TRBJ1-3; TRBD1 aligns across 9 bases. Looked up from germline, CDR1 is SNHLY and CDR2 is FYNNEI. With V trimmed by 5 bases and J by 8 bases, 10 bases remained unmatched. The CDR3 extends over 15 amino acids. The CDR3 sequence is CASSQDRGALHTIYF. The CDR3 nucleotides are TGTGCCAGCAGTCAGGACAGGGGCGCCCTGCACACCATATATTTT.

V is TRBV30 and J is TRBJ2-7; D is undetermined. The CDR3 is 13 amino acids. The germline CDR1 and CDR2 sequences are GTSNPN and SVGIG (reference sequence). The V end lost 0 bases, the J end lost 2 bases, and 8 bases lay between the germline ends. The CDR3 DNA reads TGTGCCTGGAGTGTAAACAGCCCCTACGAGCAGTACTTC. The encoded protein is CAWSVNSPYEQYF.

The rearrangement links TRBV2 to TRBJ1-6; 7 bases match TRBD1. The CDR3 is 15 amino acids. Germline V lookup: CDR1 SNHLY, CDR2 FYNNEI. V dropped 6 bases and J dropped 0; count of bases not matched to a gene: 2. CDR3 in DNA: TGTGCCAGCAGGAGGGACAGCTCCTATAATTCACCCCTCCACTTT. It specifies CASRRDSSYNSPLHF.

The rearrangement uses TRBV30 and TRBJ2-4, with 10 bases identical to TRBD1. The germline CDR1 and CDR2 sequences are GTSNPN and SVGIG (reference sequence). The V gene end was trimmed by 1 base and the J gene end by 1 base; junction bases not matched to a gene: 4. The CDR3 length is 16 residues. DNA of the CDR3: TGTGCCTGGAGTGCCGGGACAGGGGCTGCCAAAAACATTCAGTACTTC. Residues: CAWSAGTGAAKNIQYF.

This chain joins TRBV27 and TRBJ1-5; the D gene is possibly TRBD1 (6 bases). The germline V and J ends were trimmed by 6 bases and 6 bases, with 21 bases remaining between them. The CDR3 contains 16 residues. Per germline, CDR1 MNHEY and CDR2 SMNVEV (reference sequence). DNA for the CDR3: TGTGCCAGCAGCATAAGGGGGTTCCAAAGCCCTCAGCCCCAGCATTTT. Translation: CASSIRGFQSPQPQHF.